This is a list of T cell receptor beta chains from one sample in a study of T cell repertoires in cytomegalovirus infection. TCRdb used MiXCR to reprocess the reads, holding one entry per CDR3 protein. Among around 550,000 distinct CDR3 sequences, about 25% were seen once, and the ten largest hold around 14%. The sequenced material came from PBMCs. Receptor source: a human donor in good health (CMV status not recorded). Some clones in this sample may be carry-over from other donors' samples. Both conserved end residues are part of each CDR3. Fields, in order: V gene, J gene, clone size, CDR3 protein. Clone size is not always given. Where it is, it says once, few, many or a class for expanded clones.

>TRBV7-8|TRBJ1-1|many
CASSLAGRNTEAFF
>TRBV12-3/TRBV12-4|TRBJ2-1|.
CASRDPGLAGGGHNEQFF
>TRBV4-1|TRBJ2-7|.
CASSPREFYEQYF
>TRBV12-3/TRBV12-4|TRBJ1-2|few
CASSYRQGASGYTF
>TRBV4-1|TRBJ1-2|.
CASSPGYVWDGYTF
>TRBV7-3|TRBJ2-7|few
CASSMEGNEQYF
>TRBV7-2|TRBJ2-4|.
CASSSVAGGAKNIQYF
>TRBV27|TRBJ2-7|.
CASSPNPRQGITPF
>TRBV28|TRBJ1-1|few
CASSLGARGINAFF
>TRBV7-6|TRBJ2-7|few
CASSPGKRYEQYF
>TRBV18|TRBJ2-3|.
CASSYGTSTDTQYF
>TRBV11-1|TRBJ2-1|.
CASSFLRSRNEQFF
>TRBV9|TRBJ1-3|.
CASSVGLGAGNTIYF
>TRBV15|TRBJ1-6|.
CATSRDRYGEGANSPLHF
>TRBV20-1|TRBJ2-1|.
CSAGSRPGGSNEQFF
>TRBV5-5|TRBJ1-4|.
CASSGRRTGGNEKLFF
>TRBV19|TRBJ1-4|few
CAARDFVDEKLFF
>TRBV7-9|TRBJ2-2|few
CASSFAGGELFF
>TRBV11-3|TRBJ2-1|many
CASSFPDRETGLAGVYNEQFF
>TRBV7-2|TRBJ2-4|many
CASSSDRAKNIQYF
>TRBV2|TRBJ1-1|.
CASRGGQMRVRTEAFF
>TRBV20-1|TRBJ1-2|.
CSATSGTGGGYTF
>TRBV28|TRBJ1-1|.
CASSSLQGGDTEAFF
>TRBV7-2|TRBJ1-5|many
CASSYSGPNQPQHF
>TRBV5-6|TRBJ2-7|few
CASSPGQVGEQYF
>TRBV6-5|TRBJ1-4|few
CASSRTEGKLFF
>TRBV12-3/TRBV12-4|TRBJ1-4|few
CASSWAGPRNEKLFF
>TRBV19|TRBJ1-1|few
CASSMAVMNTEAFF
>TRBV7-9|TRBJ1-1|.
CASSLPTARNTEAFF
>TRBV7-2|TRBJ2-7|many
CASSLQLSYEQYF
>TRBV4-3|TRBJ1-3|.
CASSQDTGYGNTIYF
>TRBV11-2|TRBJ1-2|few
CASRGKPGQGANGYTF
>TRBV20-1|TRBJ1-4|few
CSARDRTGGGEKLFF
>TRBV11-2|TRBJ1-4|.
CASSSLRQELNEKLFF
>TRBV28|TRBJ2-2|many
CASSFSFSSGTLFTGELFF
>TRBV7-9|TRBJ2-1|.
CASSSPLEGRSYNEQFF
>TRBV5-1|TRBJ1-1|.
CASSIGGTGDEAFF
>TRBV2|TRBJ2-5|few
CASSSAGGKETQYF
>TRBV6-2/TRBV6-3|TRBJ2-1|.
CASTHAGGNNEQFF
>TRBV12-3/TRBV12-4|TRBJ2-3|many
CASTPGSGTDTQYF
>TRBV7-9|TRBJ1-3|.
CASSSGVYSGNTIYF
>TRBV5-6|TRBJ1-1|few
CASSPNQGMNTEAFF
>TRBV6-5|TRBJ1-2|.
CASSPTGRGSYGYTF
>TRBV12-3/TRBV12-4|TRBJ2-1|.
CASSLVGGHNEQFF
>TRBV7-2|TRBJ2-2|many
CASSLVIRGRTGELFF
>TRBV19|TRBJ2-4|.
CASSAKFLAKNIQYF
>TRBV5-1|TRBJ1-4|.
CASSLEQPNEKLFF
>TRBV3-1|TRBJ2-2|.
CASSLKLGIGELFF
>TRBV19|TRBJ1-1|few
CASSISARKRNTEAFF
>TRBV28|TRBJ2-3|.
CASIGSTMNTQYF
>TRBV12-3/TRBV12-4|TRBJ2-2|.
CASSPPRQGWKVELFF
>TRBV25-1|TRBJ2-5|.
CASAPLTGYEETQYF
>TRBV7-9|TRBJ2-3|many
CASSFGQGLTDTQYF
>TRBV4-1|TRBJ2-1|.
CASSQGDVYNEQFF
>TRBV7-2|TRBJ1-2|many
CASSSGGWVHGYTF